Sequencing of this T cell receptor beta chain was carried out in a study of post-analysis software for immune sequencing data. As for the study in general: Included among the disease courses, which were recorded for the cohort, were relapsing-remitting, secondary progressive and progressive-relapsing multiple sclerosis. Study observations and caveats: In multiple sclerosis, normalized Chao1 diversity was significantly below that of controls. The study found TRBV5-6, TRBV5-1 and TRBV20-1 among a handful of TRBV segments more frequent in patients than controls. F measure showed strong co-clustering of same-batch samples.

This clonotype was counted ten times or more. Its antigen remains unknown. TCR beta cDNA libraries had unique molecular identifiers. Via MiXCR, TCRdb re-called the PCR reads, giving one row per CDR3 protein. The sample includes about 570,000 distinct CDR3 sequences, roughly 34% seen only once; the top ten take 6%. Germline V CDR1 and CDR2: LGHNA, YNFKEQ. Trimming shortened V by 1 base and J by 6 bases, and 7 bases separated the two germline ends. The CDR3 is made up of 13 amino acids. The receptor comes from a girl aged 2-17 years with multiple sclerosis. The sample consisted of blood. The V and J genes are TRBV4-2 and TRBJ2-4, with D tentatively TRBD2 (6 bases). The CDR3 nucleotides read TGTGCCAGCAGCCAAGGGGGGGTAAACATTCAGTACTTC. Amino acids: CASSQGGVNIQYF.